This entry lists 29 T cell receptor beta chains sequenced from one sample in a study of T cell responses to AZD1222 COVID-19 vaccine. The method was immunoSEQ multiplex PCR; TCRdb's version includes in-frame clones alone and lacks a portion of them. This sample carries over 150,000 clones, roughly 90% of them seen once, and the ten largest clones take about 20%. The sequenced sample was peripheral blood, obtained on day 0 of AZD1222 vaccination. These TCRs come from an adult in good health.

The chain couples TRBV5-1 to TRBJ1-1; 10 nucleotides align to TRBD1. Germline lookup yields CDR1 SGHRS and CDR2 YFSETQ. V gave up 3 bases and J gave up 10 bases; unmatched junction bases: 6. This CDR3 is built from 13 residues. The CDR3 region has the DNA TGCGCCAGCAGCTCCGGGACAGGGGATTTAGCTTTCTTT. It specifies CASSSGTGDLAFF. The whole variable domain, remainder taken from reference TRBV5-1 and TRBJ1-1, is KAGVTQTPRYLIKTRGQQVTLSCSPISGHRSVSWYQQTPGQGLQFLFEYFSETQRNKGNFPGRFSGRQFSNSRSEMNVSTLELGDSALYLCASSSGTGDLAFFGQGTRLTVV.

The chain joins TRBV6-2 or TRBV6-3 to TRBJ1-1; D is perhaps TRBD1 (6 bases). From germline, CDR1 is MNHEY and CDR2 SVGEGT. V dropped 1 base and J dropped 5 bases, with 11 bases sitting between them. The CDR3 runs 14 residues. The CDR3 reads CASSYYRETTEAFF. Here the CDR3 DNA reads TGTGCCAGCAGTTACTACAGGGAAACAACTGAAGCTTTCTTT.

The gene calls are TRBV7-9 and TRBJ1-4, with TRBD1 matching 8 bases. Losses at the gene ends were 5 bases for V and 3 bases for J; bases not matched to a gene: 5. In germline, CDR1 is SEHNR, CDR2 FQNEAQ (reference sequence). CDR3 length equals 15 residues. Written as DNA, the CDR3 is TGTGCCAGCAGCGCCGCGACAGGGGCTAATGAAAAACTGTTTTTT. Its translation: CASSAATGANEKLFF.

This chain uses TRBV6-5 with TRBJ2-1, with TRBD2 matching 7 bases. Unmatched junction bases numbered 9, after V lost 4 bases and J lost 3 bases. The CDR3 runs 16 residues. The germline CDR1 and CDR2 sequences are MNHEY and SVGAGI. The CDR3 sequence: CASSLTSRFDYNEQFF. CDR3 coding DNA: TGTGCCAGCAGTTTGACTAGCCGATTTGACTACAATGAGCAGTTCTTC.

This clone was recorded once. The CDR3 DNA reads TGTGCCAGCAGCTTCTCGGGGACTGAGCAGTACTTC. Translated, it gives CASSFSGTEQYF. The chain combines TRBV11-3 with TRBJ2-7; D perhaps matches TRBD2 (6 bases). V lost 3 bases, J lost 7 bases, and 10 bases lay in between. The germline V gene encodes CDR1 SGHNT and CDR2 YENEEA. The CDR3 spans 12 residues.

This clone was found once. The V call is TRBV6-5, the J call TRBJ2-3, with 13 bases matching TRBD2. V lost 2 bases, J lost 4 bases, and 0 bases stayed unmatched. This CDR3 has 15 residues. Germline V gives CDR1 MNHEY, CDR2 SVGAGI. For the CDR3, the DNA is TGTGCCAGCAGTTACGGGACTAGCGGGGCAGATACGCAGTATTTT. Its translation: CASSYGTSGADTQYF.

The table lists this clone with a few counts. The CDR3 nucleotides are TGTGCCAGCAGGCCGGGAGTCAACACCGGGGAGCTGTTTTTT. This translates into CASRPGVNTGELFF. This chain uses TRBV6-4 with TRBJ2-2; weak D call: TRBD2 (6 bases). Trimming took off 6 bases at V and 2 bases at J, with 10 bases between the two ends. The CDR3 length is 14 residues. Germline CDR1 MRHNA, CDR2 SNTAGT.

The chain is built from TRBV4-1 and TRBJ1-2, with 10 bases aligning to TRBD1. V was clipped by 3 bases and J by 5 bases; unmatched bases: 6. Germline V gives CDR1 MGHRA, CDR2 YSYEKL. The CDR3 extends over 15 amino acids. CDR3 protein: CASSQGGQGIYGYTF. DNA for the CDR3: TGCGCCAGCAGCCAGGGGGGACAGGGGATTTATGGCTACACCTTC.

Only a few counts were recorded for this clone. The V and J genes are TRBV5-1 and TRBJ1-2, with D unclear. Trimming cost V 0 bases and J 7 bases, with 10 bases left between them. The CDR3 consists of 13 residues. The V gene's germline CDR1 is SGHRS and CDR2 YFSETQ. The CDR3 loop reads CASSLVPESGYTF. The DNA of the CDR3 is TGCGCCAGCAGCTTGGTACCCGAGTCTGGCTACACCTTC.

This chain links TRBV9 with TRBJ2-1; D remains unclear. V was cut by 0 bases and J by 6 bases, with 16 bases left in between. The CDR3 is 16 residues long. Germline assignment: CDR1 SGDLS and CDR2 YYNGEE. The CDR3 nucleotides are TGTGCCAGCAGCGTAGAGGCCAGCGACTGGGGCAATGAGCAGTTCTTC. This encodes CASSVEASDWGNEQFF.

The V gene is TRBV27, the J gene TRBJ1-1; possible D gene TRBD1, 5 bases. This CDR3 has 14 residues. Germline CDR1 and CDR2: MNHEY and SMNVEV (reference sequence). Trimming removed 2 bases from V and 5 bases from J, with 12 bases in between. The CDR3, as DNA: TGTGCCAGCAGTTTAAAAGGGGCAATTACTGAAGCTTTCTTT. Its protein product is CASSLKGAITEAFF.

This chain links TRBV6-6 with TRBJ1-1; D is unresolved. Germline CDR1 and CDR2: MNHNY and SVGAGI (reference sequence). Deletions cut 5 bases from V and 1 base from J, with 8 bases between. The CDR3 has 13 amino acids. CDR3 sequence (DNA): TGTGCCAGCAGTGCGGGAGGGAACACTGAAGCTTTCTTT. This gives the protein CASSAGGNTEAFF.

This clone was observed once. The gene calls are TRBV5-4 and TRBJ2-6; D unclear. The CDR3 length is 16 residues. Per the germline V gene, CDR1 is SGHNT and CDR2 is YYREEE (reference sequence). Trimming cost V 0 bases and J 0 bases, with 7 bases left between them. DNA of the CDR3: TGTGCCAGCAGCTTGGATCTAGACTCTGGGGCCAACGTCCTGACTTTC. It codes for CASSLDLDSGANVLTF.

This clone was seen only a few times. This chain connects TRBV14 to TRBJ2-3; 14 nucleotides agree with TRBD2. Looked up from germline, CDR1 is SGHDN and CDR2 is FVKESK. V was clipped by 1 base and J by 7 bases; unmatched bases: 4. The CDR3 spans 16 residues. CDR3 region: CASSQGLAGGPNTQYF. As DNA, the CDR3 is TGTGCCAGCAGCCAAGGACTAGCGGGGGGGCCGAATACGCAGTATTTT. Complete variable domain (other parts from reference TRBV14 and TRBJ2-3): EAGVTQFPSHSVIEKGQTVTLRCDPISGHDNLYWYRRVMGKEIKFLLHFVKESKQDESGMPNNRFLAERTGGTYSTLKVQPAELEDSGVYFCASSQGLAGGPNTQYFGPGTRLTVL.

The genes are TRBV11-3 and TRBJ2-1; a possible D gene is TRBD1 (6 bases). There are 17 residues in the CDR3. Trimming took off 4 bases at V and 1 base at J, with 17 bases between the two ends. Germline V gene data show CDR1 as SGHNT and CDR2 as YENEEA. The CDR3 coding sequence is TGTGCCAGCAGCTGGGAACTAGGGGGTGATTCCTACAATGAGCAGTTCTTC. Protein product: CASSWELGGDSYNEQFF.

The chain recombines TRBV6-5 with TRBJ1-1, with D possibly TRBD1 on 5 matching bases. There are 15 residues in the CDR3. Germline V gene data show CDR1 as MNHEY and CDR2 as SVGAGI. The V gene lost 6 bases and the J gene lost 0 bases, with 14 bases spanning the gap. CDR3 coding DNA: TGTGCCAGCAGGCCGGCGGGGCGAGTGAACACTGAAGCTTTCTTT. Its protein product is CASRPAGRVNTEAFF.

The V call is TRBV19, the J call TRBJ2-3; D gene uncertain. CDR1 LNHDA and CDR2 SQIVND come from the germline V gene (reference sequence). CDR3 size: 15 residues. The V gene lost 3 bases and the J gene lost 2 bases, with 12 bases spanning the gap. This CDR3 reads CASSMLATITDTQYF. In DNA, the CDR3 is TGTGCCAGTAGTATGCTCGCCACCATCACAGATACGCAGTATTTT.

The gene calls are TRBV27 and TRBJ2-7, with a weak D call TRBD1 (5 bases). The V end lost 4 bases, the J end lost 5 bases, and 12 bases lay between the germline ends. Germline V gives CDR1 MNHEY, CDR2 SMNVEV (reference sequence). There are 13 residues in the CDR3. The CDR3 region is CASSSSRANEQYF. Here the CDR3 DNA reads TGTGCCAGCAGTTCCTCCAGGGCCAACGAGCAGTACTTC.

The rearrangement links TRBV25-1 to TRBJ2-5; 7 positions match TRBD1. CDR3 length: 16 amino acids. Losses at the gene ends were 5 bases for V and 2 bases for J; bases not matched to a gene: 11. Germline CDR1 is MGHDK and CDR2 is SYGVNS. CDR3 residues: CASSFIGTALQETQYF. CDR3 sequence (DNA): TGTGCCAGCAGTTTTATCGGGACAGCACTTCAAGAGACCCAGTACTTC.

This chain links TRBV25-1 with TRBJ2-5, with 10 bases identical to TRBD1. The length of the CDR3 is 17 residues. Per germline, CDR1 MGHDK and CDR2 SYGVNS. Unmatched junction bases numbered 10, after V lost 1 base and J lost 5 bases. CDR3 amino acids: CASSEFLGTGVRETQYF. CDR3 nucleotides: TGTGCCAGCAGTGAATTTTTAGGGACAGGGGTGAGGGAGACCCAGTACTTC.

The V gene is TRBV9, the J gene TRBJ1-2; weak D call: TRBD1 (5 bases). Per the germline V gene, CDR1 is SGDLS and CDR2 is YYNGEE. Trimming cost V 4 bases and J 7 bases, with 17 bases left between them. The CDR3 runs 14 residues. CDR3 nucleotide sequence: TGTGCCAGCAGCATTAGAGGGCAGGGAAGTGGCTACACCTTC. Translation: CASSIRGQGSGYTF.

This clone was observed a few times. The chain carries TRBV5-1 and TRBJ1-2, with TRBD1 matching 8 bases. The CDR3 has 17 amino acids. Per the germline V gene, CDR1 is SGHRS and CDR2 is YFSETQ. V lost 1 base and J lost 2; bases outside the gene matches: 10. CDR3 residues: CASSLMLTWDRNYGYTF. DNA for the CDR3: TGCGCCAGCAGCTTGATGCTAACCTGGGACAGGAACTATGGCTACACCTTC.

This clone came up once. V is TRBV7-9 and J is TRBJ2-2, with D possibly TRBD2 on 5 matching bases. Deletions cut 4 bases from V and 0 bases from J, with 12 bases between. Germline V gene lookup returns CDR1 SEHNR and CDR2 FQNEAQ (reference sequence). The CDR3 has 16 amino acids. In nucleotides, the CDR3 is TGTGCCAGCAGCTCCACCGGACTCCCGAACACCGGGGAGCTGTTTTTT. Translating gives CASSSTGLPNTGELFF.

This chain uses TRBV27 with TRBJ1-1, with D tentatively TRBD1 (6 bases). The CDR3 runs 12 residues. Germline assignment: CDR1 MNHEY and CDR2 SMNVEV (reference sequence). The V end was cut by 8 bases, the J end by 3 bases, with 10 bases between. CDR3 sequence reads: CASSQGHTEAFF. In DNA form, the CDR3 reads TGTGCCAGCTCCCAGGGGCACACTGAAGCTTTCTTT.

This rearrangement joins TRBV28 to TRBJ1-2, with D hard to call. The V gene's germline CDR1 is MDHEN and CDR2 SYDVKM. V lost 2 bases to trimming and J lost 9 bases, with 10 bases between them. This CDR3 is built from 12 residues. Written as DNA, the CDR3 is TGTGCCAGCAGTTTAGGCGGGAATAGCTACACCTTC. Protein sequence: CASSLGGNSYTF.

A single count supports this clone. V and J are TRBV19 and TRBJ1-5, with D perhaps TRBD1 (6 bases). Germline CDR1 reads LNHDA; CDR2 reads SQIVND (reference sequence). There are 16 residues in the CDR3. V lost 4 bases and J lost 0, with 13 bases in between. CDR3 in DNA: TGTGCCAGTAGTAGGAAGGCCAGGGGTAGCAATCAGCCCCAGCATTTT. It is translated as CASSRKARGSNQPQHF.

The chain couples TRBV20-1 to TRBJ2-7; 7 nucleotides line up with TRBD2. V shed 3 bases, J shed 3 bases, and the junction held 8 bases outside the gene matches. The CDR3 totals 14 residues. Germline V gene sequence: CDR1 DFQATT, CDR2 SNEGSKA (reference sequence). The chain's CDR3 is CSASLSGGLYEQYF. CDR3 coding DNA: TGCAGTGCTAGTCTCTCGGGAGGACTCTACGAGCAGTACTTC.

The rearrangement uses TRBV2 and TRBJ2-7, with 10 bases lining up with TRBD2. CDR1 and CDR2 (germline): SNHLY, FYNNEI. The CDR3 spans 12 residues. V trimming: 9 bases; J trimming: 5 bases; junction bases outside the gene matches: 4. The CDR3 sequence: CARSSGRDEQYF. The DNA for the CDR3 is TGTGCCAGATCTAGCGGGAGAGACGAGCAGTACTTC.

This clone came up a few times. CDR3 protein: CASSRRPYEQYF. CDR3 sequence (DNA): TGTGCCAGCAGCCGCCGACCCTACGAGCAGTACTTC. The chain is built from TRBV3-1 (or the pseudogene TRBV3-2) and TRBJ2-7, with unresolved D. This CDR3 is 12 amino acids long. The V end was cut by 4 bases, the J end by 2 bases, with 6 bases between. Germline V gene lookup returns CDR1 LGHDT and CDR2 YNNKEL (reference sequence).